These T cell receptor beta chains were read from a single sample in a study of blood T cells in healthy people across ages. TCRdb recomputed calls from the 5' RACE reads with MiXCR, one row per CDR3 protein. The top ten hold 20% to 25% of the sample, which has 910,000 or so distinct CDR3 sequences, roughly 51% seen once. The sequenced material came from blood. All receptors derive from a woman aged 60 to 75 in good health. CDR3s include the opening cysteine and the closing phenylalanine or tryptophan. D genes are given only for firm matches. Some rows have no size entry. The others give once, few or many, or a class for an expanded clone.

>NA|TRBJ1-2|few|TRBV29-1
TGCAGCGTCTATCCGAGGGGGTCGGTTAACTATGGCTACACCTTC
CSVYPRGSVNYGYTF
>NA|TRBJ2-7|few|TRBV27
TGTGCCAGCAGTTGGAGGGCCGGGGACGAGCAGTACTTC
CASSWRAGDEQYF
>NA|TRBJ1-4|few|TRBV12-3/TRBV12-4
TGTGCCAGCAGTTTAGGAGTTGAAAAACTGTTTTTT
CASSLGVEKLFF
>TRBD2|TRBJ2-3|NA|TRBV20-1
TGCAGTGCTCGCTACTGGACTAGCGGGGTCAGCACAGATACGCAGTATTTT
CSARYWTSGVSTDTQYF
>NA|TRBJ2-5|few|TRBV10-1
TGCGCCAGCAGTGAGTCGACAGCCCAAGAGACCCAGTACTTC
CASSESTAQETQYF
>NA|TRBJ1-2|NA|TRBV28
TGTGCCAGCAGACTTACAGGGCGGTCTGGCTACACCTTC
CASRLTGRSGYTF
>TRBD2|TRBJ2-1|NA|TRBV7-8
TGTGCCAGCAGCTTACGAGGACTAGCGGGAGTAAATGAGCAGTTCTTC
CASSLRGLAGVNEQFF
>NA|TRBJ2-7|NA|TRBV2
TGTGCCAGCAGTGGGGCAGGAAACTACGAGCAGTACTTC
CASSGAGNYEQYF
>TRBD1|TRBJ1-6|NA|TRBV29-1
TGCAGCGTAGCCCTGGACAGGTTCGGTTCACCCCTCCACTTT
CSVALDRFGSPLHF
>NA|TRBJ2-1|few|TRBV24-1
TGTGCCACCTCCTCCTACAATGAGCAGTTCTTC
CATSSYNEQFF
>TRBD2|TRBJ2-5|NA|TRBV20-1
TGCAGCGCACGGACTAGCGATATCTTTGGGCAGTACTTC
CSARTSDIFGQYF
>TRBD2|TRBJ2-2|NA|TRBV6-2/TRBV6-3
TGTGCCAGCAGTTACGAGGGAGGGCCATTCGGCCAAACCGGGGAGCTGTTTTTT
CASSYEGGPFGQTGELFF
>NA|TRBJ2-1|many|TRBV29-1
TGCAGCTACGAGACAGCACATCGATACAATGAGCAGTTCTTC
CSYETAHRYNEQFF
>TRBD2|TRBJ2-1|NA|TRBV6-1
TGTGCCAGCAGGACCGGACTAGCGGGGACGGGGTACAATGAGCAGTTCTTC
CASRTGLAGTGYNEQFF
>NA|TRBJ1-1|NA|TRBV12-5
TGTGCTAGTGGTTTGGCCCAGAGTATGACGAACACTGAAGCTTTCTTT
CASGLAQSMTNTEAFF
>NA|TRBJ2-4|NA|TRBV20-1
TGCAGTGCTGGTAGGACGGACGGAGCCAAAAACATTCAGTACTTC
CSAGRTDGAKNIQYF
>TRBD2|TRBJ2-3|NA|TRBV4-3
TGCGCCAGCAGCCAGCGGGGGGGCGGATCAGATACGCAGTATTTT
CASSQRGGGSDTQYF
>NA|TRBJ2-1|few|TRBV20-1
TGCAGTGAAGCTAGCGTCGGCTACAATGAGCAGTTCTTC
CSEASVGYNEQFF
>TRBD2|TRBJ2-1|NA|TRBV12-3/TRBV12-4
TGTGCCAGCAGTTGGCTAGCGGGATCCGGTGAGCAGTTCTTC
CASSWLAGSGEQFF
>TRBD2|TRBJ2-3|NA|TRBV2
TGTGCCAGCAGCGTAGGACTAGCGGGAGTTACTGATACGCAGTATTTT
CASSVGLAGVTDTQYF
>TRBD2|TRBJ2-1|NA|TRBV7-2
TGTGCCAGCAGCCGTAGCGGGGGGGTGAATGAGCAGTTCTTC
CASSRSGGVNEQFF
>NA|TRBJ1-1|NA|TRBV11-2
TGTGCCAGCAGCTTAGGGGGCGCGAACACTGAAGCTTTCTTT
CASSLGGANTEAFF
>TRBD1|TRBJ2-2|NA|TRBV28
TGTGCCAGCGGTTTTTCGTCTCGGACAGGGGTTAACACCGGGGAGCTGTTTTTT
CASGFSSRTGVNTGELFF
>TRBD2|TRBJ2-1|NA|TRBV6-6
TGTGCCAGCAGTTACTCGAGAACTAGCGGGAGGAGGAATGAGCAGTTCTTC
CASSYSRTSGRRNEQFF
>NA|TRBJ2-3|NA|TRBV2
TGTGCCAGCAGTCTCGGGAGCCAAGGCACAGATACGCAGTATTTT
CASSLGSQGTDTQYF
>TRBD2|TRBJ2-1|NA|TRBV20-1
TGCAGTGCTAGAGTTTCTAGCGGGAGGTCGCAGTTCTTC
CSARVSSGRSQFF
>NA|TRBJ2-5|few|TRBV11-2
TGTGCCAGCAGCTTAGGGTCCTTAGCAGAGACCCAGTACTTC
CASSLGSLAETQYF
>NA|TRBJ2-5|NA|TRBV20-1
TGCAGTGCATCTCGGAACTACCAAGAGACCCAGTACTTC
CSASRNYQETQYF
>NA|TRBJ1-2|NA|TRBV7-2
TGTGCCAGCAGCCCGCGACAGATTAACTATGGCTACACCTTC
CASSPRQINYGYTF
>NA|TRBJ2-5|few|TRBV6-5
TGTGCCAGCCAAGGTCGCGGGTTACCGATGGAGACCCAGTACTTC
CASQGRGLPMETQYF
>TRBD1|TRBJ2-7|NA|TRBV28
TGTGCCAGCAGTAACTCCGGGACAGGGTCCTACGAGCAGTACTTC
CASSNSGTGSYEQYF
>TRBD1|TRBJ2-6|NA|TRBV27
TGTGCCAGCAGTCAAGACAGGGAAGCCTCTGGGGCCAACGTCCTGACTTTC
CASSQDREASGANVLTF
>NA|TRBJ2-1|NA|TRBV28
TGTGCCAGCAGCCAAGAAAGCTCTAGTGGCACCTACAATGAGCAGTTCTTC
CASSQESSSGTYNEQFF
>TRBD1|TRBJ1-2|NA|TRBV11-2
TGTGCCAGCAGCAAGGACAGGGGGGTTGGCTACACCTTC
CASSKDRGVGYTF
>TRBD2|TRBJ2-3|NA|TRBV13
TGTGCCAGCAGCGCGGGGGGGGCGGCAGGCACAGATACGCAGTATTTT
CASSAGGAAGTDTQYF
>NA|TRBJ2-2|NA|TRBV12-3/TRBV12-4
TGTGCCAGCAGCGGTGACTACTCCTCGAGCGGGGAGCTGTTTTTT
CASSGDYSSSGELFF
>NA|TRBJ2-5|NA|TRBV6-6
TGTGCCAGCAGTTACTCGACGGAGAGGTTCTCAGAGACCCAGTACTTC
CASSYSTERFSETQYF
>TRBD1|TRBJ2-1|once|TRBV4-1
TGCGCCAGCAGCCAACCCCGGGACAGGCTGGGCCATGAGCAGTTCTTC
CASSQPRDRLGHEQFF
>NA|TRBJ2-7|NA|TRBV5-1
TGCGCCAGCAGCACCGCAGCGGAGCCCTACGAGCAGTACTTC
CASSTAAEPYEQYF
>NA|TRBJ2-3|once|TRBV5-4
TGTGCCAGCAGCTTGAAGTTGGATACGCAGTATTTT
CASSLKLDTQYF
>TRBD2|TRBJ2-7|few|TRBV20-1
TGCAGTGCTAGAGATCCAGCGGGGGGGCAGTACGAGCAGTACTTC
CSARDPAGGQYEQYF
>NA|TRBJ1-4|NA|TRBV20-1
TGCAGTGCTGGATCTGGTGCAACTAATGAAAAACTGTTTTTT
CSAGSGATNEKLFF
>NA|TRBJ2-4|few|TRBV4-2
TGTGCCAGCAGCCCAACCCATCAGGGGGAGGCCGACATTCAGTACTTC
CASSPTHQGEADIQYF
>TRBD2|TRBJ2-3|few|TRBV7-2
TGTGCCAGCAGCTTAGGGCGGGAGACAGATACGCAGTATTTT
CASSLGRETDTQYF
>TRBD2|TRBJ2-5|NA|TRBV7-9
TGTGCCAGCAGCTCAGGACTAGCGATGTCACAAGAGACCCAGTACTTC
CASSSGLAMSQETQYF
>NA|TRBJ2-6|NA|TRBV5-1
TGCGCCAGCAGCTTGACAGGAGGTGGGGCCAACGTCCTGACTTTC
CASSLTGGGANVLTF
>NA|TRBJ2-5|NA|TRBV25-1
TGTGCCAGCAGTCGAAACAGGGTAGAGACCCAGTACTTC
CASSRNRVETQYF
>TRBD1|TRBJ2-1|NA|TRBV4-2
TGTGCCAGCAGCCGAGGGGGGACAGGTTACAATGAGCAGTTCTTC
CASSRGGTGYNEQFF
>TRBD1|TRBJ2-7|few|TRBV28
TGTGCCAGCAGTTACCCGGGACAGGAGGCATTAGATGACTACGAGCAGTACTTC
CASSYPGQEALDDYEQYF
>NA|TRBJ2-3|NA|TRBV30
TGTGCCTGGAGGCCACCCCCGACGGACCATTATGGCATTAGCACAGATACGCAGTATTTT
CAWRPPPTDHYGISTDTQYF
>TRBD2|TRBJ2-7|NA|TRBV20-1
TGCAGTGCTGACGGGGCTAGCGGGAACAATGAGCAGTACTTC
CSADGASGNNEQYF
>NA|TRBJ1-2|NA|TRBV29-1
TGCAGCGTTGGCCTCCGGGGAGGTGGCTACACCTTC
CSVGLRGGGYTF
>TRBD1|TRBJ2-7|NA|TRBV27
TGTGCCAGCAAAAGGGTCCCCGGGACAGGGGCTCACGAGCAGTACTTC
CASKRVPGTGAHEQYF
>TRBD2|TRBJ2-1|NA|TRBV7-2
TGTGCCAGCAGCTTAGTAGCGGGAGGGATACTTGAGCAGTTCTTC
CASSLVAGGILEQFF
>TRBD1|TRBJ2-6|few|TRBV28
TGTGCCAGCAGCAGGGGGCAGCTCGCTGGGGCCAACGTCCTGACTTTC
CASSRGQLAGANVLTF
>NA|TRBJ1-4|NA|TRBV4-1
TGCGCCAGCAGCACGTACCGGATAAATGAAAAACTGTTTTTT
CASSTYRINEKLFF
>NA|TRBJ2-7|NA|TRBV6-1
TGTGCCAGCAGTGAAAACAGAGGCAACAATGAGCAGTACTTC
CASSENRGNNEQYF
>NA|TRBJ2-7|NA|TRBV28
TGTGCCAGCAGTTACTCCCCGGGGACCGGTTACGAGCAGTACTTC
CASSYSPGTGYEQYF